The TCR beta chain described here comes from a study of CD8 T cells in Susac syndrome. An input of about 0.45 to 1 ug of RNA was subjected to reverse transcription using random hexamers. MiXCR, applied by TCRdb to the immunoSEQ multiplex PCR reads, yields one record per CDR3 protein. The repertoire includes 55,000 to 75,000 distinct CDR3 sequences, 93% of them detected once, and about 0.14% sits in the top ten. Study-level points and caveats: None of the CD4+ T cell repertoires in Susac syndrome showed clonal expansion.

Trimming stripped 5 bases from V and 0 bases from J, with 5 bases between. The CDR3 contains 14 residues. The germline gives CDR1 LGHNA, CDR2 YNFKEQ. In its sample, this clonotype was seen once. The antigen remains unidentified. Sequencing was performed on CD4+ T cells from PBMCs. The rearrangement uses TRBV4-2 and TRBJ2-6; D is undetermined. The clonotype was recovered from a human donor with Susac syndrome. The CDR3 protein is CASSKSSGANVLTF. In nucleotides, the CDR3 is TGTGCCAGCAGCAAGAGCTCTGGGGCCAACGTCCTGACTTTC.